The entry that follows covers one TCR beta chain sequence. Its antigen is unknown. The source of the sample is a study of identical twins. Study conclusions and caveats: When twins shared out-of-frame alpha sequences, those sequences had excess low generation probability. Weaker excess sharing between twins was seen in beta out-of-frame sequences.

Germline CDR1 MGHRA, CDR2 YSYEKL. Trimming stripped 1 base from V and 0 bases from J, with 12 bases between. The CDR3 runs 16 residues. TCRdb re-called the 5' RACE reads through MiXCR, storing one row per CDR3 protein. The table has about 900,000 distinct CDR3 sequences, approximately 13% seen once. In addition, the sample was reused for a study of yellow fever vaccine responses in identical twins. Turning to that study: Vaccine T cell responses of twins reportedly seemed partly convergent and partly personalized.

Material: PBMCs. The TCR was taken from a woman younger than 35 in good health. This chain links TRBV4-1 with TRBJ1-1, with D uncertain. This CDR3 is CASSQGWTAVNTEAFF. The CDR3 region has the DNA TGCGCCAGCAGCCAAGGATGGACTGCGGTGAACACTGAAGCTTTCTTT.